This TCR beta chain derives from a study of long-term antiretroviral therapy in people with HIV. Overall study results and limits: Diversity went up after ART and still fell short of transplant donor controls.

CDR1 and CDR2 from the germline V gene are SGDLS and YYNGEE. The CDR3 is made up of 12 amino acids. The V end was cut by 7 bases, the J end by 2 bases, with 9 bases between. Sequencing relied on immunoSEQ assay v3.0, run at survey level. TCRdb keeps only in-frame clones here, not all; method: immunoSEQ multiplex PCR. The table shows about 48,000 clones, with about 86% occurring only once. With regard to this clone: Its antigen is undetermined.

This chain uses TRBV9 with TRBJ1-1; D gene unclear. The material sequenced was unsorted PBMCs, taken 0.8 years after starting antiretroviral therapy. The TCR sequence derives from a young woman with HIV. The CDR3 nucleotides are TGTGCCAGCGGTGCGGGAAACACTGAAGCTTTCTTT. It encodes CASGAGNTEAFF. Complete variable domain (other parts from reference TRBV9 and TRBJ1-1): DSGVTQTPKHLITATGQRVTLRCSPRSGDLSVYWYQQSLDQGLQFLIQYYNGEERAKGNILERFSAQQFPDLHSELNLSSLELGDSALYFCASGAGNTEAFFGQGTRLTVV.